The clone carrying this T cell receptor (beta chain) has a handful of counts. Its antigen is not identified. The data were taken from a study of vaccination and CD4 T cells after COVID-19. About the research overall: Convalescent donors: six male, four female; seven Caucasian, two Asian, one multiracial, two Hispanic. The interval from dose two to post-vaccine sampling had a median of around 79 days, and it ranged from 14 to 241. The stimulus for the cells was overlapping spike peptides derived from SARS-CoV-2, HCoV-NL63, HCoV-OC43 and HCoV-229E. Either a CEFX pool, an HIV-1 Nef pool, or no peptide was added to control cultures.

The treatment denotes: roughly 11-day PBMC culture with coronavirus spike peptide pools or control peptides (ViraFEST assay). CD4+ T cells of the unexposed donor were collected before the COVID-19 pandemic (2011-2018). From germline, CDR1 is DFQATT and CDR2 SNEGSKA (reference sequence). V lost 2 bases and J lost 6, with 10 bases in between. This CDR3 contains 12 residues. Oncomine TCR Beta short-read sequencing was applied to DNA from cultured CD4+ T cells. TCRdb re-called the PCR reads through MiXCR, storing one row per CDR3 protein. The table has 7,500 to 9,500 distinct CDR3 sequences, 30% to 40% seen once.

The genes are TRBV20-1 and TRBJ1-2; no clear D gene. Sample: CD4+ T cells from blood, cultured in vitro. This receptor was identified in a human donor in good health. The chain's CDR3 is CSARSARDGYTF. CDR3 coding DNA: TGCAGTGCTAGAAGCGCTAGGGATGGCTACACCTTC.